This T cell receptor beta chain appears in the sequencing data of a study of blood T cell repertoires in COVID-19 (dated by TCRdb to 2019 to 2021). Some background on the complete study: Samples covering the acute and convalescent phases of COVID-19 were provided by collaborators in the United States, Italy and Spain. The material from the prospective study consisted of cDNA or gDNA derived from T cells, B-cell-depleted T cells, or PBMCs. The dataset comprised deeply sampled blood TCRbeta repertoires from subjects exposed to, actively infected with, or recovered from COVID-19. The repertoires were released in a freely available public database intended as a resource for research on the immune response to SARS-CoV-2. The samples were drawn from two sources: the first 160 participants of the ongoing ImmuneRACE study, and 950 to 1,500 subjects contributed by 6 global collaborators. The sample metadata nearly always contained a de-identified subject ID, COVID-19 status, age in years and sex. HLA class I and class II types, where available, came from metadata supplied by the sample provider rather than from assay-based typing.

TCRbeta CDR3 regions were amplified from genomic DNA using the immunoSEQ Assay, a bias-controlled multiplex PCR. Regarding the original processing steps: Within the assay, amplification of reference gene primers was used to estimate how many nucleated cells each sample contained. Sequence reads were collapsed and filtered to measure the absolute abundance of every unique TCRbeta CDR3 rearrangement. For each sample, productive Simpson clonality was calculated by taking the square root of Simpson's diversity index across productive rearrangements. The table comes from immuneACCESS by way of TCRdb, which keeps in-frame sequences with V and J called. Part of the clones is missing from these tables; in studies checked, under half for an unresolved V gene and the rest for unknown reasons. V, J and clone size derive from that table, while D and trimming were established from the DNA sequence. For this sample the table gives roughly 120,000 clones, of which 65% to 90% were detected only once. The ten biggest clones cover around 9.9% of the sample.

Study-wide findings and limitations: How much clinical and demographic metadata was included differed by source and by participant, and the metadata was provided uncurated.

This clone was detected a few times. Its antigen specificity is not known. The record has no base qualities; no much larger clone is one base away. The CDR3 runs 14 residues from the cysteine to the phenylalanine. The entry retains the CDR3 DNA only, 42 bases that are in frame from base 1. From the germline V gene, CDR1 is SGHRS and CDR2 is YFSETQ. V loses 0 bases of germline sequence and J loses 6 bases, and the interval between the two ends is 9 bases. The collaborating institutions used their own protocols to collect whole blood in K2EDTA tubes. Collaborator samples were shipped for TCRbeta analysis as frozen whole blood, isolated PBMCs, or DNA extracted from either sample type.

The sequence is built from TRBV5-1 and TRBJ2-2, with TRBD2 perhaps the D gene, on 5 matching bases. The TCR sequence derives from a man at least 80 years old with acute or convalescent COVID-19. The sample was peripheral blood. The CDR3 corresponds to CASSLEGSAGELFF. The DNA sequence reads TGCGCCAGCAGCTTGGAAGGGAGCGCCGGGGAGCTGTTTTTT.